This T cell receptor (beta chain) was observed in a study of control samples from healthy donors and cancer patients (dated by TCRdb to about 2020). Looking up the germline V gene yields CDR1 ENHRY and CDR2 SYGVKD. From its cysteine to its phenylalanine, the CDR3 spans 14 amino acids. Just the 42-base CDR3 DNA is kept, in frame starting at base 1. V and J lose 2 bases and 0 bases, and a span of 7 bases separates them. As regards this clone: The specificity of this receptor is unknown. Within one base of it there is no much larger clone, and no base qualities were kept.

Libraries were made using the immunoSEQ multiplex PCR assay. What TCRdb holds here is the immuneACCESS table cut down to in-frame rearrangements. Part of the clones is not present; checked against another copy, under half of the missing clones reflect an unresolved V gene, and the others are unexplained. The table for this sample lists about 140,000 clones; roughly 90% of them were counted only once. The ten largest clones represent around 11% of the sample. The chain was built from TRBV10-3 and TRBJ1-1, with the D gene not clear enough to name. The TCR originated in a man under 40 in good health. Sequencing used blood. This receptor carries the CDR3 CAISESRVNTEAFF. The DNA sequence reads TGTGCCATCAGTGAGAGTCGGGTGAACACTGAAGCTTTCTTT.